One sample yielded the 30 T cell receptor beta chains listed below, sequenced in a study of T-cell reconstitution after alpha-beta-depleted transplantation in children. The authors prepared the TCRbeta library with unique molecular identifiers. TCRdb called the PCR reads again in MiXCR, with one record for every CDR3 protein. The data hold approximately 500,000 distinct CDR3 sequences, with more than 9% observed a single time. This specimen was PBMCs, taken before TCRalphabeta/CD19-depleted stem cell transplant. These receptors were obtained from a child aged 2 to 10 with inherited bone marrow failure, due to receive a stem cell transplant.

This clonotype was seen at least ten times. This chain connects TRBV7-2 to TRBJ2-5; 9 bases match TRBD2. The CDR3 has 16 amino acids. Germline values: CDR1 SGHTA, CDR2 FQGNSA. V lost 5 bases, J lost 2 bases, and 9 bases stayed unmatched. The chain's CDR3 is CASSTGTSPIQETQYF. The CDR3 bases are TGTGCCAGCAGCACAGGGACTAGCCCGATACAAGAGACCCAGTACTTC.

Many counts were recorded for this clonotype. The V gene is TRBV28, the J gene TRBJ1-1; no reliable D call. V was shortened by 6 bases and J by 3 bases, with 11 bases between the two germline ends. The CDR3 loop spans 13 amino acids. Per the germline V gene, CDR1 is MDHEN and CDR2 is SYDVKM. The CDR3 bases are TGTGCCAGCAGCCCTTCCCCACACACTGAAGCTTTCTTT. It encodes CASSPSPHTEAFF.

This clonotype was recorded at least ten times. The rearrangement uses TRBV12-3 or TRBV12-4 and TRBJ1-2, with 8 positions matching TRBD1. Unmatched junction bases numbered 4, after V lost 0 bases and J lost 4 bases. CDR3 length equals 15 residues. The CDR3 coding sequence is TGTGCCAGCAGTTTAGCCCGGGACAGGCTCTATGGCTACACCTTC. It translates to CASSLARDRLYGYTF.

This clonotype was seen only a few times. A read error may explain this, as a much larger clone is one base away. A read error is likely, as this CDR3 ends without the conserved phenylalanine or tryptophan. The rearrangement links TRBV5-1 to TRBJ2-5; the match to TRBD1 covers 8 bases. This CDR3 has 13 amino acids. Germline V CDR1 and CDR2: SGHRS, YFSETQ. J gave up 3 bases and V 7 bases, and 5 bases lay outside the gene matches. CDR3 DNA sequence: TGCGCCAGCGAACTGACAGGGGAAGAGACCCAGTACTCC. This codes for CASELTGEETQYS.

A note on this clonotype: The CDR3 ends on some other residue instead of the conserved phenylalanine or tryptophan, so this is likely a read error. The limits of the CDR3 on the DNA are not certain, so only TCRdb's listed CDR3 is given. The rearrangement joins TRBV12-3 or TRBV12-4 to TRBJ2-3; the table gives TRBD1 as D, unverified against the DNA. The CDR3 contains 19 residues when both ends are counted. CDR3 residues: CACSFGQLTGDGGDTQYFL.

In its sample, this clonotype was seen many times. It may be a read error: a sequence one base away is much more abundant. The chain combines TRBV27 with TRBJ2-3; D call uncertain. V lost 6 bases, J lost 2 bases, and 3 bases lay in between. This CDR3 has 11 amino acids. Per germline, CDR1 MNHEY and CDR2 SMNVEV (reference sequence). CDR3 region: CASRFTDTQYF. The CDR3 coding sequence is TGTGCCAGCAGATTCACAGATACGCAGTATTTT.

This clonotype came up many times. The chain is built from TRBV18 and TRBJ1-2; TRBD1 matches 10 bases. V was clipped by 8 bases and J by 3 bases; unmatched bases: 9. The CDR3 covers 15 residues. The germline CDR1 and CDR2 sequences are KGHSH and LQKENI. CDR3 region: CASRFPGTGDYGYTF. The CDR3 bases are TGTGCCAGCCGATTTCCCGGGACAGGGGACTATGGCTACACCTTC.

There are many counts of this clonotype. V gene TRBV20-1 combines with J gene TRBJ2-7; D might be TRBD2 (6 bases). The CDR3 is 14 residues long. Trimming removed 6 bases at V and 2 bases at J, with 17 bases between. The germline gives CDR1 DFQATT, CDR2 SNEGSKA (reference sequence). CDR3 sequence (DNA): TGCAGTGCCGTCCCACCTAGCGAGCCCTACGAGCAGTACTTC. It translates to CSAVPPSEPYEQYF.

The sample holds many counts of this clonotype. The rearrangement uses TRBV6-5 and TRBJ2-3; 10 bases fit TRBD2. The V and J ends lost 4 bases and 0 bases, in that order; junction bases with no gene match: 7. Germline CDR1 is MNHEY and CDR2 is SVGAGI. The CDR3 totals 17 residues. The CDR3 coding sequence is TGTGCCAGCAGTTTAGCGGGAGGAATCTCTAGCACAGATACGCAGTATTTT. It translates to CASSLAGGISSTDTQYF.

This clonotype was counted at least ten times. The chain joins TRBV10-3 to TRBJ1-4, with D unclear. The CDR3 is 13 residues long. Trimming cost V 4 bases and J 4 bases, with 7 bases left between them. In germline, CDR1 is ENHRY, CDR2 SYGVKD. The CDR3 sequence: CAISGVINEKLFF. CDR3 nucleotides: TGTGCCATCAGTGGAGTTATTAATGAAAAACTGTTTTTT.

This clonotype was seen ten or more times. CDR3 loop: CATSRGPIQGRETQYF. The DNA for the CDR3 is TGTGCCACCAGCAGAGGACCGATACAGGGGAGGGAGACCCAGTACTTC. The chain couples TRBV15 to TRBJ2-5, with D perhaps matching TRBD1 (7 bases). The V gene lost 1 base and the J gene lost 5 bases, with 17 bases spanning the gap. The CDR3 is 16 amino acids. Per the germline V gene, CDR1 is LNHNV and CDR2 is YYDKDF (reference sequence).

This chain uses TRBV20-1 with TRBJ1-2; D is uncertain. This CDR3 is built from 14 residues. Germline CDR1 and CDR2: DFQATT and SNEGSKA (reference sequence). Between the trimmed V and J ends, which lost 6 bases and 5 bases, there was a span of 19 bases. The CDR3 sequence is CSAPIWEQEYGYTF. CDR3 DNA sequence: TGCAGTGCCCCCATCTGGGAGCAGGAGTATGGCTACACCTTC.

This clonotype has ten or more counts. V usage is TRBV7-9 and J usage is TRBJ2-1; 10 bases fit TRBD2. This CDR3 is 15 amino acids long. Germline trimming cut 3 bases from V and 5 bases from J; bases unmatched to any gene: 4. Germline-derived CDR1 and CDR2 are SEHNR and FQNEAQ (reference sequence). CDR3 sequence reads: CASSLGLAWNNEQFF. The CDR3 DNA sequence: TGTGCCAGCAGCTTGGGACTAGCGTGGAACAATGAGCAGTTCTTC.

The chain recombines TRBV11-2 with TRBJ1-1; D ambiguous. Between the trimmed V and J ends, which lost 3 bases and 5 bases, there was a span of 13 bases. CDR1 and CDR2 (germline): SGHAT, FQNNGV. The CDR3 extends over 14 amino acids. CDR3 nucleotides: TGTGCCAGCAGCTTGCCGGCTTCGGGTACTGAAGCTTTCTTT. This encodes CASSLPASGTEAFF. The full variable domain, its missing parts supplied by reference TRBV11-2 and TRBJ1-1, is EAGVAQSPRYKIIEKRQSVAFWCNPISGHATLYWYQQILGQGPKLLIQFQNNGVVDDSQLPKDRFSAERLKGVDSTLKIQPAKLEDSAVYLCASSLPASGTEAFFGQGTRLTVV.

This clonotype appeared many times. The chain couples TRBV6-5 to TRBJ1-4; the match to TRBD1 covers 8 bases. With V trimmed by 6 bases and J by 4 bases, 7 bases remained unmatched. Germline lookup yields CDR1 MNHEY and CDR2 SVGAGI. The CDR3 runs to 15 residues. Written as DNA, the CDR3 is TGTGCCAGCAGGCGCGGACAGGGCCTTAATGAAAAACTGTTTTTT. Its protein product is CASRRGQGLNEKLFF.

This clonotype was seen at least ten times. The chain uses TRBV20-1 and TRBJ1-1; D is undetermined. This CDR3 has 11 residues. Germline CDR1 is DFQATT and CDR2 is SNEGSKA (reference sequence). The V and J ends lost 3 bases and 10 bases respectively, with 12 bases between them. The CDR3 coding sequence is TGCAGTGCTAGCAAGGACGTTGGAGCTTTCTTT. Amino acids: CSASKDVGAFF.

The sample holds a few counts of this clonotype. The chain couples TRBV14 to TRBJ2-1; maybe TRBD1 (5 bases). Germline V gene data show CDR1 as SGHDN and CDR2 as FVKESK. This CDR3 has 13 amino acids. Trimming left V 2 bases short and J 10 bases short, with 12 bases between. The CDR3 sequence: CASSQQGLGEQFF. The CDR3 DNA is TGTGCCAGCAGCCAACAGGGCCTGGGGGAGCAGTTCTTC. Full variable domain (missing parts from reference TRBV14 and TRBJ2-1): EAGVTQFPSHSVIEKGQTVTLRCDPISGHDNLYWYRRVMGKEIKFLLHFVKESKQDESGMPNNRFLAERTGGTYSTLKVQPAELEDSGVYFCASSQQGLGEQFFGPGTRLTVL.

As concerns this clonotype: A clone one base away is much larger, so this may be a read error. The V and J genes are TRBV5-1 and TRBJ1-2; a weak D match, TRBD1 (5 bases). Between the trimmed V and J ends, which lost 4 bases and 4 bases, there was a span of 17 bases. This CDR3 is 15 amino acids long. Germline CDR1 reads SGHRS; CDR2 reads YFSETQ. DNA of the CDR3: TGCGCCAGCAGCCCCCAACGGGACCCCCTCTATGGCTACACCTTC. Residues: CASSPQRDPLYGYTF.

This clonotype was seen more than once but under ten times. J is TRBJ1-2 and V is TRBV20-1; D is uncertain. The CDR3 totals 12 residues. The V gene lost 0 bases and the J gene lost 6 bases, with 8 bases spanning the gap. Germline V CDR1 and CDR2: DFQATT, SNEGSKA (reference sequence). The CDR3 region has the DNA TGCAGTGCTAGAGAACGGAGTCATGGCTACACCTTC. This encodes CSARERSHGYTF.

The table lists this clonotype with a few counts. CDR3 nucleotides: TGTGCCAGCAGCTTACGGGCTAGCGGAGTGCCCGGCTGGTACTTC. Encoded protein: CASSLRASGVPGWYF. V usage is TRBV7-2 and J usage is TRBJ2-4, with 7 bases identical to TRBD2. V trimming: 2 bases; J trimming: 15 bases; junction bases outside the gene matches: 16. The germline V gene has CDR1 SGHTA and CDR2 FQGNSA. The CDR3 has 15 amino acids.

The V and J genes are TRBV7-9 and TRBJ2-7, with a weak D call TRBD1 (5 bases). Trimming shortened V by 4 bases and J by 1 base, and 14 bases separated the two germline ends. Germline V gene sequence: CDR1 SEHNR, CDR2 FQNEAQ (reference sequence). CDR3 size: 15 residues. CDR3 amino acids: CASSSREGVSYEQYF. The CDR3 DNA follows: TGTGCCAGCAGCTCCCGCGAAGGGGTTTCCTACGAGCAGTACTTC.

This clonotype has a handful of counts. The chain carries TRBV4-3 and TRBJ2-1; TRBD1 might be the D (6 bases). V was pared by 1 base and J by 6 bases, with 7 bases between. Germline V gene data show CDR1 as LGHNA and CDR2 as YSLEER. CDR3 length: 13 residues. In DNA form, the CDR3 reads TGCGCCAGCAGCCAAGCCAGGGGCAATGAGCAGTTCTTC. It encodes CASSQARGNEQFF.

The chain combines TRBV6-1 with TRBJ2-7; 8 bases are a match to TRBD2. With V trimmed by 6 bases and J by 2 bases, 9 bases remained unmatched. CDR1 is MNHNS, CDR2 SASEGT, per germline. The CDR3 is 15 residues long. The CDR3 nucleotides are TGTGCCAGCAGAACCCCTGCGGGACTAGCCTACGAGCAGTACTTC. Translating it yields CASRTPAGLAYEQYF.

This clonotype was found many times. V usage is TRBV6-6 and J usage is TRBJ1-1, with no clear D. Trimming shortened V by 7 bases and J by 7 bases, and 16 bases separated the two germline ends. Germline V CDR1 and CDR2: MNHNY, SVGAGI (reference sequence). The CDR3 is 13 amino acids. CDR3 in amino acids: CASTERGPGEAFF. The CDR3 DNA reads TGTGCCAGCACCGAGCGTGGGCCCGGTGAAGCTTTCTTT.

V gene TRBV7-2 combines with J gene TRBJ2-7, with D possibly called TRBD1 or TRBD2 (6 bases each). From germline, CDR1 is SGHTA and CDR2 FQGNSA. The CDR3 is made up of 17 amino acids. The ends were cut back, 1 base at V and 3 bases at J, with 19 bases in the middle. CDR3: CASSLVAPIGGFYEQYF. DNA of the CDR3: TGTGCCAGCAGCTTAGTTGCACCCATAGGGGGGTTCTACGAGCAGTACTTC.

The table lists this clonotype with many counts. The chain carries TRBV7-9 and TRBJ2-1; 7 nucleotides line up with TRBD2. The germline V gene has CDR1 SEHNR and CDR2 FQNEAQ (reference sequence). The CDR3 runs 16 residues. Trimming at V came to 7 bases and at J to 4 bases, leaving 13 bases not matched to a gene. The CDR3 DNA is TGTGCCAGCACCAAACCGGGGCGGGAGCCTTACAATGAGCAGTTCTTC. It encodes CASTKPGREPYNEQFF.

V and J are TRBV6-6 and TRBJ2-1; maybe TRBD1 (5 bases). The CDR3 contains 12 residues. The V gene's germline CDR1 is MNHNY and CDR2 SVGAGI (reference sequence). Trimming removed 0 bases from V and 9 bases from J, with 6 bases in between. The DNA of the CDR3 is TGTGCCAGCAGTTACTCGGACACTGAGCAGTTCTTC. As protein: CASSYSDTEQFF.

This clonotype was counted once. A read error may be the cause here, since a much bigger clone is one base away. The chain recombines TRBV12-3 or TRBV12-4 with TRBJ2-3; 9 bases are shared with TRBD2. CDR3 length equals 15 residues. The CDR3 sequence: CASSYVTSGTDTQNF. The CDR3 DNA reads TGTGCCAGCAGTTATGTGACTAGCGGTACAGATACGCAGAATTTT.

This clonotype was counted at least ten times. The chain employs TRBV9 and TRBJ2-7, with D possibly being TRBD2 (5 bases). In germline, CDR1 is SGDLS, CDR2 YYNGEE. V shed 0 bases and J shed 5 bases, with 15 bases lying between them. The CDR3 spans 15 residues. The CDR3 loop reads CASSVAGARGNEQYF. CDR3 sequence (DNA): TGTGCCAGCAGCGTAGCGGGCGCCCGGGGAAACGAGCAGTACTTC.

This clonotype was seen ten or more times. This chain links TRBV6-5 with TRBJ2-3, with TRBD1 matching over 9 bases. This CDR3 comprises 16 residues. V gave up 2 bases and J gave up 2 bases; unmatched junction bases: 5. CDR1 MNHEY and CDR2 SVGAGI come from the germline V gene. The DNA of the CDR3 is TGTGCCAGCAGTTACGGGACAGGGTCGAACACAGATACGCAGTATTTT. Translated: CASSYGTGSNTDTQYF.